These 12 T cell receptor beta chains were sequenced from one sample in a study of T cells in Graves' hyperthyroidism and ophthalmopathy. TCR beta CDR3 sequences were amplified from RNA transcripts. The study used the HTBI primer set for a first-round RT-PCR of the TCR CDR3. From the multiplex PCR reads, TCRdb called clonotypes with MiXCR, one entry per CDR3 protein. The repertoire holds more than 300,000 distinct CDR3 sequences, less than 20% seen once, with 35% to 45% in the top ten. The sample taken for sequencing was blood. Receptors originate from a man aged 18 to 29 with Graves' ophthalmopathy.

This clonotype was seen many times. This sequence joins TRBV18 and TRBJ1-4; 10 bases agree with TRBD1. Germline V CDR1 and CDR2: KGHSH, LQKENI. The CDR3 covers 14 residues. The V gene end was trimmed by 3 bases and the J gene end by 7 bases; junction bases not matched to a gene: 2. CDR3 DNA sequence: TGTGCCAGCTCACCGGACAGGGGGGCTGAAAAACTGTTTTTT. Translation: CASSPDRGAEKLFF.

The rearrangement links TRBV6-1 to TRBJ1-2, with TRBD1 as a possible D gene (5 bases). Germline-derived CDR1 and CDR2 are MNHNS and SASEGT. V lost 5 bases to trimming and J lost 6 bases, with 22 bases between them. CDR3 length equals 16 residues. DNA for the CDR3: TGTGCCAGCAGTACCCCCGAGGGGTTAGTGGTAGATGGCTACACCTTC. Residues: CASSTPEGLVVDGYTF.

This clonotype was found a few times. One junction end does not reproduce the germline sequence, and a read error may be involved. The CDR3 DNA reads as TGTGCCACCAATCCGGGCGGGGGGACCTATAATGAGCAGTTCTTC. Its protein product is CATNPGGGTYNEQFF. This chain links TRBV24-1 with TRBJ2-1; 8 bases agree with TRBD2. CDR3 length equals 15 residues. Per germline, CDR1 KGHDR and CDR2 SFDVKD.

The V call is TRBV27, the J call TRBJ1-5; D is ambiguous. Germline values: CDR1 MNHEY, CDR2 SMNVEV (reference sequence). CDR3 length: 14 residues. V lost 6 bases to trimming and J lost 6 bases, with 15 bases between them. CDR3 nucleotides: TGTGCCAGCAGCCCCCGGGAAGCGACTCAGCCCCAGCATTTT. Its protein product is CASSPREATQPQHF.

This clonotype was seen many times. This chain joins TRBV5-1 and TRBJ2-7, with 10 bases identical to TRBD2. Germline assignment: CDR1 SGHRS and CDR2 YFSETQ. This CDR3 is 15 amino acids long. Germline trimming cut 0 bases from V and 5 bases from J; bases unmatched to any gene: 5. The CDR3 loop reads CASSLERGGRDEQYF. The CDR3 DNA follows: TGCGCCAGCAGCTTGGAGCGGGGGGGCCGCGACGAGCAGTACTTC.

This clonotype was found a few times. The rearrangement uses TRBV4-1 and TRBJ1-5; D is uncertain. CDR1 and CDR2 from the germline V gene are MGHRA and YSYEKL. The CDR3 loop spans 15 amino acids. Trimming removed 0 bases at V and 0 bases at J, with 6 bases between. Here the CDR3 DNA reads TGCGCCAGCAGCCAAGAAATATATAGCAATCAGCCCCAGCATTTT. Protein: CASSQEIYSNQPQHF.

The chain joins TRBV7-2 to TRBJ2-4, with D perhaps matching TRBD2 (5 bases). Looked up from germline, CDR1 is SGHTA and CDR2 is FQGNSA. This CDR3 has 17 amino acids. V lost 1 base, J lost 0 bases, and 13 bases lay in between. The CDR3, as DNA: TGTGCCAGCAGCTTAGTGAGGGCCGGCGTAGCCAAAAACATTCAGTACTTC. Protein sequence: CASSLVRAGVAKNIQYF.

This clonotype has ten or more counts. This rearrangement joins TRBV9 to TRBJ2-3; 10 bases align to TRBD2. Germline CDR1 is SGDLS and CDR2 is YYNGEE. With 4 bases clipped from V and 5 bases from J, the junction kept 13 bases outside the gene matches. CDR3 length: 17 residues. The CDR3 protein is CASSPSIRQRGGDTQYF. The CDR3 bases are TGTGCCAGCAGCCCCTCTATTCGCCAGCGGGGGGGAGATACGCAGTATTTT. Filled out from reference TRBV9 and TRBJ2-3, the complete variable domain reads DSGVTQTPKHLITATGQRVTLRCSPRSGDLSVYWYQQSLDQGLQFLIQYYNGEERAKGNILERFSAQQFPDLHSELNLSSLELGDSALYFCASSPSIRQRGGDTQYFGPGTRLTVL.

Ten or more counts support this clonotype. The chain combines TRBV20-1 with TRBJ2-1, with 7 bases fitting TRBD1. Per the germline V gene, CDR1 is DFQATT and CDR2 is SNEGSKA (reference sequence). Trimming at V came to 1 base and at J to 3 bases, leaving 6 bases not matched to a gene. The CDR3 runs to 15 residues. The CDR3 DNA is TGCAGTGCTAGAGGGAACAGGGGTGGCTACAATGAGCAGTTCTTC. Protein sequence: CSARGNRGGYNEQFF.

This clonotype was detected ten times or more. The rearrangement joins TRBV11-1 to TRBJ2-7, with D possibly matching TRBD1 (6 bases). Trimming stripped 5 bases from V and 3 bases from J, with 17 bases between. Germline V gene data show CDR1 as SGHAT and CDR2 as FQDESV (reference sequence). CDR3 length: 15 residues. The CDR3 bases are TGTGCCAGCAGCAAACCCGGGACATACAGCTACGAGCAGTACTTC. The encoded protein is CASSKPGTYSYEQYF.

This clonotype has a count of ten or more. CDR3 DNA sequence: TGTGCCAGCAGACTACAGGGCAGAGATACGCAGTATTTT. This gives the protein CASRLQGRDTQYF. The rearrangement uses TRBV2 and TRBJ2-3, with a tentative D call TRBD1 (6 bases). Germline CDR1 reads SNHLY; CDR2 reads FYNNEI. This CDR3 contains 13 residues. Between the trimmed V and J ends, which lost 6 bases and 5 bases, there was a span of 12 bases. The full variable domain, with the rest looked up from reference TRBV2 and TRBJ2-3, is EPEVTQTPSHQVTQMGQEVILRCVPISNHLYFYWYRQILGQKVEFLVSFYNNEISEKSEIFDDQFSVERPDGSNFTLKIRSTKLEDSAMYFCASRLQGRDTQYFGPGTRLTVL.

A word on this clonotype: A clone one base away is much larger, so this may be a read error. This chain links TRBV19 with TRBJ2-5; D unresolved. The CDR3 contains 13 residues. The germline V gene encodes CDR1 LNHDA and CDR2 SQIVND (reference sequence). The CDR3 nucleotides read TGTGCCAGTAGTAGAAGCGTCCAAGGGACCCAGTACTTC. Translation: CASSRSVQGTQYF.